Shown below are 2 T cell receptor beta chains from a single sample sequenced in a study of spatial heterogeneity in lung cancer. Noted time point: sample taken at primary tumor resection. TCRdb re-called the 5' RACE reads through MiXCR, storing one row per CDR3 protein. The sample lists about 44,000 distinct CDR3 sequences, 12% to 15% seen once, with 50% to 60% in the top ten. The specimen comprised PBMCs, sampled at surgery. The receptors were gathered from a male donor with early-stage non-small cell lung cancer.

The chain uses TRBV4-2 and TRBJ1-1, with D unclear. With 0 bases removed from V and 3 bases from J, the gap between germline ends came to 8 bases. CDR3 length equals 14 residues. Germline loops: CDR1 LGHNA, CDR2 YNFKEQ. CDR3 DNA sequence: TGTGCCAGCAGCCAAGAGGGCGCAGACACTGAAGCTTTCTTT. Translation: CASSQEGADTEAFF.

This clonotype came up many times. V and J are TRBV28 and TRBJ1-6; a weak D match, TRBD1 (5 bases). CDR3 length equals 14 residues. V lost 5 bases to trimming and J lost 13 bases, with 18 bases between them. The V gene's germline CDR1 is MDHEN and CDR2 SYDVKM. Here the CDR3 reads CASSRGAKLGPLHF. CDR3 in DNA: TGTGCCAGCAGTCGAGGGGCCAAATTGGGTCCCCTCCACTTT.